This TCR beta chain came from a study of blood T cell repertoires in COVID-19 (dated by TCRdb to about 2020). Concerning the study at large: Samples covering the acute and convalescent phases of COVID-19 were provided by collaborators in the United States, Italy and Spain. Deeply sampled blood TCRbeta repertoires from subjects exposed to, actively infected with, or recovered from COVID-19 were included in the dataset. Sample metadata almost always included a de-identified subject ID, COVID-19 status, age in years and sex. The repertoires were released in a freely available public database meant as a resource for research on the immune response to SARS-CoV-2. Where available, HLA class I and class II types were obtained from metadata supplied by the sample provider rather than from assay-based typing. The prospective study material was composed of cDNA or gDNA derived from T cells, B-cell-depleted T cells, or PBMCs. Samples were obtained from the ongoing ImmuneRACE study (first 160 participants) and from some 1,300 subjects provided by 6 global collaborators.

A second Seattle source provided samples from volunteer blood donors who had recovered from COVID-19. Collaborating institutions collected whole blood in K2EDTA tubes following their own protocols. For TCRbeta analysis, collaborators shipped samples as frozen whole blood, isolated PBMCs, or DNA extracted from either of those sample types. Study-wide findings and limitations: How much clinical and demographic metadata was included differed by source and by participant, and the metadata was provided uncurated.

Remarks on this clone: Its antigen target is currently unknown. The record has no base qualities; no much larger clone is one base away.

TCRbeta CDR3 regions were amplified from genomic DNA by means of the immunoSEQ Assay, a bias-controlled multiplex PCR. Per the original workflow: The number of nucleated cells in each sample was estimated by amplification of reference gene primers within the assay. To quantify the absolute abundance of each unique TCRbeta CDR3 rearrangement, sequence reads were collapsed and filtered. For each sample, productive Simpson clonality was calculated as the square root of Simpson's diversity index over productive rearrangements. The table comes from immuneACCESS by way of TCRdb, which keeps in-frame sequences with V and J called. Part of the clones is missing from these tables; in studies checked, under half for an unresolved V gene and the rest for unknown reasons. D and trimming were read from the DNA, whereas the V and J calls and clone size are those reported in that table. Across this sample there are around 150,000 clones, with roughly 80% seen only once. The ten top clones hold approximately 10% of the sample.

From a lookup of the germline V gene, CDR1 and CDR2 are MNHEY and SVGEGT. The junction shows trimming of 5 bases on V and 4 bases on J, and the gene matches do not reach 11 bases of it. From the cysteine up to the phenylalanine, the CDR3 has a length of 17 residues. Of the read, only the CDR3 DNA is kept; its 51 bases are in frame from base 1. The chain was built from TRBV6-2 or TRBV6-3 and TRBJ2-1, and 10 junctional nucleotides match TRBD2. Sequenced input: peripheral blood. The source of this sequence is a man in his 60s who had recovered from COVID-19. The DNA is TGTGCCAGCAGTCCGCCATCTAGCGGGGGAAAATACAATGAGCAGTTCTTC. Its product reads: CASSPPSSGGKYNEQFF.